These T cell receptor beta chains were read from a single sample in a study of beta chain features in type 1 diabetes. Here immunoSEQ multiplex PCR was the method, and the copy in TCRdb shows in-frame clones only, minus some. The repertoire consists of over 700,000 clones, with 15% to 20% occurring once and the leading ten covering 0.023%. Source material: naive CD4+ T cells from blood. All receptors come from a woman younger than 35 in good health. CDR3s include the opening cysteine and the closing phenylalanine or tryptophan. The order of the fields is D gene, J gene, clone size, V gene, CDR3 DNA, CDR3 protein. The D gene is left open where the match is weak. Rows may omit the clone size; those that give it use once, few, many or a size class.

d_call: .
j_call: TRBJ2-7
clone_size: .
v_call: TRBV7-6
cdr3_nt: TGTGCCAGCAGCCCCCAAACGGGTTCCTACGAGCAGTACTTC
cdr3_aa: CASSPQTGSYEQYF

d_call: .
j_call: TRBJ2-2
clone_size: few
v_call: TRBV28
cdr3_nt: TGTGCCAGCGGGGGCGGAGCAGGCGGGGAGCTGTTTTTT
cdr3_aa: CASGGGAGGELFF

d_call: TRBD2
j_call: TRBJ2-7
clone_size: .
v_call: TRBV6-5
cdr3_nt: TGTGCCAGCAGATCCGGACTAGCGGGAGTCCTCGAGCAGTACTTC
cdr3_aa: CASRSGLAGVLEQYF

d_call: .
j_call: TRBJ2-7
clone_size: .
v_call: TRBV5-6
cdr3_nt: TGTGCCAGCAGCGTTGGGGACGAGCAGTACTTC
cdr3_aa: CASSVGDEQYF

d_call: .
j_call: TRBJ2-7
clone_size: .
v_call: TRBV21-1
cdr3_nt: TGTGCCAGCAGCAAAGCAAGGGGCTACGAGCAGTACTTC
cdr3_aa: CASSKARGYEQYF

d_call: TRBD2
j_call: TRBJ2-7
clone_size: few
v_call: TRBV4-3
cdr3_nt: TGCGCCAGCAGCCAAGACGCGGGAGGGACCTACGAGCAGTACTTC
cdr3_aa: CASSQDAGGTYEQYF

d_call: TRBD2
j_call: TRBJ2-7
clone_size: few
v_call: TRBV5-1
cdr3_nt: TGCGCCAGCAGCTCAGGGACTAGCGGGGACTACGAGCAGTACTTC
cdr3_aa: CASSSGTSGDYEQYF

d_call: .
j_call: TRBJ2-3
clone_size: .
v_call: TRBV27
cdr3_nt: TGTGCCAGCAGTCCACGACTAGTAGTTTCCATCGATACGCAGTATTTT
cdr3_aa: CASSPRLVVSIDTQYF

d_call: .
j_call: TRBJ1-1
clone_size: .
v_call: TRBV7-3
cdr3_nt: TGTGCCAGCAGCCAACAGGGAAAGAACACTGAAGCTTTCTTT
cdr3_aa: CASSQQGKNTEAFF

d_call: .
j_call: TRBJ1-5
clone_size: .
v_call: TRBV4-3
cdr3_nt: TGCGCCAGCAGCCAAGAGGAGGGATTGGGTCAGCCCCAGCATTTT
cdr3_aa: CASSQEEGLGQPQHF

d_call: .
j_call: TRBJ2-5
clone_size: few
v_call: TRBV4-2
cdr3_nt: TGTGCCAGCAGCCATCGGTCGGACCGCCAAGAGACCCAGTACTTC
cdr3_aa: CASSHRSDRQETQYF

d_call: .
j_call: TRBJ1-1
clone_size: few
v_call: TRBV20-1
cdr3_nt: TGCAGTGGTTATCTCGCAGCTGAAGCTTTCTTT
cdr3_aa: CSGYLAAEAFF

d_call: TRBD1
j_call: TRBJ2-3
clone_size: few
v_call: TRBV4-3
cdr3_nt: TGCGCCAGCAGCCAACTCACGGGACAGAACACAGATACGCAGTATTTT
cdr3_aa: CASSQLTGQNTDTQYF

d_call: .
j_call: TRBJ2-2
clone_size: few
v_call: TRBV5-4
cdr3_nt: TGTGCCAGCAGCTTTTCTCTAACGAACACCGGGGAGCTGTTTTTT
cdr3_aa: CASSFSLTNTGELFF

d_call: TRBD1
j_call: TRBJ1-5
clone_size: .
v_call: TRBV27
cdr3_nt: TGTGCCAGCAGTGTAACAGGGGAGGGCAATCAGCCCCAGCATTTT
cdr3_aa: CASSVTGEGNQPQHF

d_call: .
j_call: TRBJ2-5
clone_size: .
v_call: TRBV4-1
cdr3_nt: TGCGCCAGCAGCCTCGGCTGGCAAGAGACCCAGTACTTC
cdr3_aa: CASSLGWQETQYF

d_call: .
j_call: TRBJ1-1
clone_size: .
v_call: TRBV29-1
cdr3_nt: TGCAGCACAAATGGCCGTGATATCATAAACACTGAAGCTTTCTTT
cdr3_aa: CSTNGRDIINTEAFF

d_call: .
j_call: TRBJ2-7
clone_size: .
v_call: TRBV6-1
cdr3_nt: TGTGCCAGCAGAATCAGGGACCCCTACGAGCAGTACTTC
cdr3_aa: CASRIRDPYEQYF

d_call: .
j_call: TRBJ2-1
clone_size: few
v_call: TRBV20-1
cdr3_nt: TGCAGTGGAGCGGACCCCAATGAGCAGTTCTTC
cdr3_aa: CSGADPNEQFF

d_call: TRBD2
j_call: TRBJ2-4
clone_size: .
v_call: TRBV6-1
cdr3_nt: TGTGCCAGCGGGACTAGCGGGAGTCCAAAAAACATTCAGTACTTC
cdr3_aa: CASGTSGSPKNIQYF

d_call: .
j_call: TRBJ2-5
clone_size: .
v_call: TRBV5-1
cdr3_nt: TGCGCCAGCAGCCCCCCCGCAACCCAAGAGACCCAGTACTTC
cdr3_aa: CASSPPATQETQYF

d_call: .
j_call: TRBJ2-7
clone_size: few
v_call: TRBV28
cdr3_nt: TGTGCCAATGGAGGTCCAGGAGTGACCTACGAGCAGTACTTC
cdr3_aa: CANGGPGVTYEQYF

d_call: TRBD2
j_call: TRBJ2-1
clone_size: few
v_call: TRBV18
cdr3_nt: TGTGCCAGCTCACCCGGGACTAGCGGGAGAGAACGCCGCAATGAGCAGTTCTTC
cdr3_aa: CASSPGTSGRERRNEQFF

d_call: TRBD1
j_call: TRBJ2-6
clone_size: few
v_call: TRBV15
cdr3_nt: TGTGCCACCAGCAGGGGACAGAACTCTGGGGCCAACGTCCTGACTTTC
cdr3_aa: CATSRGQNSGANVLTF

d_call: .
j_call: TRBJ1-4
clone_size: few
v_call: TRBV6-1
cdr3_nt: TGTGCCAGCGCCTGGAGGTCGAATGATGAAAAACTGTTTTTT
cdr3_aa: CASAWRSNDEKLFF

d_call: .
j_call: TRBJ2-6
clone_size: few
v_call: TRBV6-5
cdr3_nt: TGTGCCAGCAGAGGGTCCTCTGCTGGGGCCAACGTCCTGACTTTC
cdr3_aa: CASRGSSAGANVLTF

d_call: TRBD1
j_call: TRBJ2-7
clone_size: few
v_call: TRBV28
cdr3_nt: TGTGCCAGCAGTTGGGGGACAGTTAGCTCCTACGAGCAGTACTTC
cdr3_aa: CASSWGTVSSYEQYF

d_call: TRBD2
j_call: TRBJ2-3
clone_size: few
v_call: TRBV18
cdr3_nt: TGTGCCAGCTCACCGGGACTAGCGGGAATTCCGGGGACAGATACGCAGTATTTT
cdr3_aa: CASSPGLAGIPGTDTQYF